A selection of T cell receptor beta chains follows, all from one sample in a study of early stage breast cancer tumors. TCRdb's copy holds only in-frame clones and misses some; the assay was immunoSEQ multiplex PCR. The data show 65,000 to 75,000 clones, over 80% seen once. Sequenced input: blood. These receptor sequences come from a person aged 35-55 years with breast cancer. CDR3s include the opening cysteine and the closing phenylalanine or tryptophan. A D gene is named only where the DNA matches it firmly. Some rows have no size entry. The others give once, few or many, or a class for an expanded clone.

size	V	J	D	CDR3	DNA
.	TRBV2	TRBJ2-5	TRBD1	CASNGQGQETQYF	TGTGCCAGCAACGGACAGGGACAAGAGACCCAGTACTTC
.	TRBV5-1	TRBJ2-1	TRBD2	CASSLRASGASLYEQFF	TGCGCCAGCAGCTTGAGGGCTAGCGGGGCATCTCTCTATGAGCAGTTCTTC
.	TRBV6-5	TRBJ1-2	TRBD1	CASSQGTGYNYGYTF	TGTGCCAGCAGTCAAGGGACAGGGTACAACTATGGCTACACCTTC
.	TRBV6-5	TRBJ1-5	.	CASSYRETQPQHF	TGTGCCAGCAGCTACAGGGAGACACAGCCCCAGCATTTT
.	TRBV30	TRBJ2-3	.	CAWTPPTETQYF	TGTGCCTGGACCCCTCCGACAGAAACGCAGTATTTT
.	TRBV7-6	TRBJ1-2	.	CASSLGDTNYGYTF	TGTGCCAGCAGCTTAGGGGACACAAACTATGGCTACACCTTC
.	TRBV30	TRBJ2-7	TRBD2	CAWTGGYEQYF	TGTGCCTGGACGGGGGGCTACGAGCAGTACTTC
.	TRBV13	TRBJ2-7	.	CASSLGVYEQYF	TGTGCCAGCAGCTTAGGCGTCTACGAGCAGTACTTC
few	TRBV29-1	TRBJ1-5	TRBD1	CSVELGGDQPQHF	TGCAGCGTTGAGCTAGGGGGCGATCAGCCCCAGCATTTT
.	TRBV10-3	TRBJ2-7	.	CAILDPGTDDEQYF	TGTGCCATTCTTGACCCCGGGACGGACGACGAGCAGTACTTC
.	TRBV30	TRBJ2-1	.	CAWSVVHNEQFF	TGTGCCTGGAGTGTAGTGCACAATGAGCAGTTCTTC
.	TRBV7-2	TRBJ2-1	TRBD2	CASSLANGLAGVTGEQFF	TGTGCCAGCAGCTTAGCGAATGGTCTAGCGGGTGTTACGGGGGAGCAGTTCTTC
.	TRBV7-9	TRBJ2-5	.	CASSLARDGVETQYF	TGTGCCAGCAGCTTAGCGCGGGACGGGGTAGAGACCCAGTACTTC
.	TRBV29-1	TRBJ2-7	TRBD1	CSVSRQGVYEQYF	TGCAGCGTTTCGCGACAGGGTGTCTACGAGCAGTACTTC
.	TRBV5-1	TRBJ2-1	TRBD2	CASSLAGLANEQFF	TGCGCCAGCAGCTTGGCCGGACTAGCAAATGAGCAGTTCTTC
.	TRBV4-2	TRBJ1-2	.	CASSQAGLGDDDGYTF	TGTGCCAGCAGCCAAGCCGGTTTAGGGGATGACGATGGCTACACCTTC
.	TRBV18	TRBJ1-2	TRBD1	CASSTTGTGNHYGYTF	TGTGCCAGCTCTACCACGGGGACAGGAAACCACTATGGCTACACCTTC
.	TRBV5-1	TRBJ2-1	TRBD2	CASSWGGAGGPLNEQFF	TGCGCCAGCAGCTGGGGTGGCGCGGGAGGGCCGTTAAATGAGCAGTTCTTC
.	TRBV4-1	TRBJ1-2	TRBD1	CASSQVNRGGGYTF	TGCGCCAGCAGCCAAGTTAACAGGGGAGGAGGCTACACCTTC
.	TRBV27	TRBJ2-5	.	CASSLGLGETQYF	TGTGCCAGCAGTTTGGGGTTGGGGGAGACCCAGTACTTC
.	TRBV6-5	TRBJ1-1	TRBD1	CASSYSGTVNTEAFF	TGTGCCAGCAGTTACTCGGGGACAGTGAACACTGAAGCTTTCTTT
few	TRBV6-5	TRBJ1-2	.	CASSYSGTGNYGYTF	TGTGCCAGCAGTTACTCGGGGACGGGAAACTATGGCTACACCTTC
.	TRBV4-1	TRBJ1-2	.	CASSQSGDKSGYTF	TGCGCCAGCAGCCAATCAGGGGACAAGTCTGGCTACACCTTC
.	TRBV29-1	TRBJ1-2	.	CSVALGEGYGYTF	TGCAGCGTTGCGCTAGGGGAGGGCTATGGCTACACCTTC
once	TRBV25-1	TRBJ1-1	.	CASSEYSPRSTEAFF	TGTGCCAGCAGTGAATACAGCCCACGCAGCACTGAAGCTTTCTTT
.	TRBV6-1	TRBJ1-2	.	CASSELNYGYTF	TGTGCCAGCAGTGAACTGAACTATGGCTACACCTTC
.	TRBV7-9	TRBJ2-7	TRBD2	CASTSFGTIYEQYF	TGTGCCAGCACCTCCTTCGGGACTATCTACGAGCAGTACTTC
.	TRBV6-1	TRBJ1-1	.	CASSEQWRVAFF	TGTGCCAGCAGTGAACAATGGCGCGTAGCTTTCTTT
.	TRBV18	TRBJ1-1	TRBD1	CASSLTGYLTEAFF	TGTGCCAGCTCACTGACAGGGTACCTCACTGAAGCTTTCTTT
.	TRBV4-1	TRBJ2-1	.	CASSQEGGGSRYNEQFF	TGCGCCAGCAGCCAAGAAGGGGGAGGGAGTAGGTACAATGAGCAGTTCTTC
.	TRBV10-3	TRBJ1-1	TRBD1	CAIQGVRISEAFF	TGTGCCATTCAGGGGGTTAGGATTTCTGAAGCTTTCTTT
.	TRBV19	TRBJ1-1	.	CASSTHRTRNTEAFF	TGTGCCAGTAGTACTCACCGGACACGAAACACTGAAGCTTTCTTT
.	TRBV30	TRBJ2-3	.	CAWTSDRLSTDTQYF	TGTGCCTGGACCTCGGACCGTTTGAGCACAGATACGCAGTATTTT
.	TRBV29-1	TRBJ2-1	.	CSGLASLYNEQFF	TGCAGCGGCCTAGCAAGCCTCTACAATGAGCAGTTCTTC
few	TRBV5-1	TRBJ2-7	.	CASSLGGGQGFEQYF	TGCGCCAGCAGCTTGGGGGGTGGGCAGGGCTTCGAGCAGTACTTC
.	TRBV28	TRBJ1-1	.	CASRVGLRTEAFF	TGTGCCAGCAGGGTGGGGTTACGGACTGAAGCTTTCTTT
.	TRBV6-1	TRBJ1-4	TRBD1	CASSPDRVSEKLFF	TGTGCCAGCAGCCCCGACAGGGTTTCCGAAAAACTGTTTTTT
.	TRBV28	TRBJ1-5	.	CASSGTTGRVSNQPQHF	TGTGCCAGCAGCGGAACAACAGGGAGGGTAAGCAATCAGCCCCAGCATTTT
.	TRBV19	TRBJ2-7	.	CASSPGPGIEQYF	TGTGCCAGTAGTCCTGGCCCTGGGATCGAGCAGTACTTC
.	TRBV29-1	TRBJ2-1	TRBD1	CSVTGTGNYNEQFF	TGCAGCGTTACCGGGACAGGTAACTACAATGAGCAGTTCTTC
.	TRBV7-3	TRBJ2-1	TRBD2	CASSHTPPGLAGNHEQFF	TGTGCCAGCAGCCATACACCCCCCGGACTAGCGGGAAATCATGAGCAGTTCTTC
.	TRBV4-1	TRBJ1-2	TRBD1	CASSRSAQGQNYGYTF	TGCGCCAGCAGCCGATCAGCCCAGGGACAGAACTATGGCTACACCTTC
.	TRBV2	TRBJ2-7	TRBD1	CASNRGLYEQYF	TGTGCCAGCAACAGGGGGCTCTACGAGCAGTACTTC
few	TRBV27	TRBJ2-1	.	CASSLVVSGRHNEQFF	TGTGCCAGCAGTTTAGTAGTTTCGGGGAGACACAATGAGCAGTTCTTC
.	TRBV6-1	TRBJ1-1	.	CASSEALLPGTEAFF	TGTGCCAGCAGTGAAGCGCTTCTTCCTGGAACTGAAGCTTTCTTT
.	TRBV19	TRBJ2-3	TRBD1	CASRSGQGITDTQYF	TGTGCCAGCCGGTCAGGACAGGGAATCACAGATACGCAGTATTTT
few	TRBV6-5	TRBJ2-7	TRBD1	CASSYSKRTDRNF	TGTGCCAGCAGTTACTCGAAACGGACGGACAGGAACTTC
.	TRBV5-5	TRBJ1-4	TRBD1	CASSLPGQGATNEKLFF	TGTGCCAGCAGCCTTCCGGGACAGGGGGCGACTAATGAAAAACTGTTTTTT
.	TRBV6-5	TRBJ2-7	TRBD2	CASSYGTSGYEQYF	TGTGCCAGCAGTTACGGGACTAGCGGGTACGAGCAGTACTTC
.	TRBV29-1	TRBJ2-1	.	CSVVTGKTFF	TGCAGCGTTGTAACAGGGAAGACGTTCTTC
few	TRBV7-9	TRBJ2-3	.	CASSFQVGLAETDTQYF	TGTGCCAGCAGCTTCCAGGTGGGACTCGCAGAAACAGATACGCAGTATTTT